The 18 T cell receptor beta chains below come from one sample, sequenced in a study of CD8+ T cells in alopecia areata. TCR sequencing used cDNA made by reverse transcription of extracted RNA. The method was immunoSEQ multiplex PCR; TCRdb's version includes in-frame clones alone and lacks a portion of them. This sample has about 110,000 clones, with 45% to 70% found just once. Sequencing used CD8+ T cells sorted from blood. The receptor set was obtained from a human donor in good health.

DNA for the CDR3: TGTGCCAGCAGCCATCCGGGGGGGATGAACACTGAAGCTTTCTTT. It specifies CASSHPGGMNTEAFF. The chain carries TRBV4-2 and TRBJ1-1; TRBD1 might be the D (5 bases). Germline loops: CDR1 LGHNA, CDR2 YNFKEQ. The CDR3 covers 15 residues. V was clipped by 3 bases and J by 0 bases, with 11 bases between them.

The chain carries TRBV13 and TRBJ2-5; 7 nucleotides line up with TRBD2. The CDR3 length is 16 residues. Germline assignment: CDR1 PRHDT and CDR2 FYEKMQ (reference sequence). The V segment lost 3 bases and the J segment 5 bases; nucleotides outside the gene matches: 12. The CDR3: CASSLRTGGILETQYF. CDR3 bases: TGTGCCAGCAGCTTGAGAACGGGGGGAATCCTGGAGACCCAGTACTTC.

This clone was counted a few times. V usage is TRBV29-1 and J usage is TRBJ2-2; a possible D gene is TRBD2 (5 bases). Trimming left V 4 bases short and J 4 bases short, with 10 bases between. The length of the CDR3 is 13 residues. Germline CDR1 and CDR2: SQVTM and ANQGSEA. The CDR3 region is CSVVRTLTGELFF. For the CDR3, the DNA is TGCAGCGTTGTTAGGACTCTCACCGGGGAGCTGTTTTTT.

V and J are TRBV5-4 and TRBJ2-3; 15 nucleotides agree with TRBD2. The junction had 4 bases not matched to a gene; V was cut back by 4 bases and J by 4 bases. The CDR3 runs to 16 residues. Looked up from germline, CDR1 is SGHNT and CDR2 is YYREEE (reference sequence). CDR3: CASSARTSGGADTQYF. For the CDR3, the DNA is TGTGCCAGCAGCGCCCGGACTAGCGGGGGGGCAGATACGCAGTATTTT.

V and J are TRBV15 and TRBJ1-1; TRBD1 matches 9 bases. V was pared by 3 bases and J by 4 bases, with 3 bases of the junction left unmatched. The CDR3 covers 14 residues. Germline V lookup: CDR1 LNHNV, CDR2 YYDKDF (reference sequence). Here the CDR3 reads CATSRDRGGTEAFF. Written as DNA, the CDR3 is TGTGCCACCAGCAGGGACAGGGGAGGCACTGAAGCTTTCTTT.

This chain joins TRBV7-9 and TRBJ2-1; unclear D gene. Trimming removed 5 bases from V and 4 bases from J, with 12 bases in between. CDR3 length: 14 residues. Germline lookup yields CDR1 SEHNR and CDR2 FQNEAQ (reference sequence). CDR3 in DNA: TGTGCCAGCAGCCCCCGCACAGTTTACAATGAGCAGTTCTTC. It is translated as CASSPRTVYNEQFF.

This chain uses TRBV11-2 with TRBJ2-1; D is uncertain. The CDR3 has 13 amino acids. V dropped 2 bases and J dropped 12 bases, with 14 bases sitting between them. Germline-derived CDR1 and CDR2 are SGHAT and FQNNGV. The CDR3, as DNA: TGTGCCAGCAGCTTATATCTGATCGCGTCGCAGTTCTTC. Residues: CASSLYLIASQFF. The entire variable domain, with the rest obtained from reference TRBV11-2 and TRBJ2-1, is as follows: EAGVAQSPRYKIIEKRQSVAFWCNPISGHATLYWYQQILGQGPKLLIQFQNNGVVDDSQLPKDRFSAERLKGVDSTLKIQPAKLEDSAVYLCASSLYLIASQFFGPGTRLTVL.

CDR3 sequence (DNA): TGTGCCAGCACCGATGAGGGCGGGGGGGCTTACGAGCAGTACTTC. Protein: CASTDEGGGAYEQYF. The chain recombines TRBV7-2 with TRBJ2-7; 9 bases are shared with TRBD2. The CDR3 is 15 residues long. With V trimmed by 7 bases and J by 4 bases, 11 bases remained unmatched. Germline V gene data show CDR1 as SGHTA and CDR2 as FQGNSA.

The V call is TRBV30, the J call TRBJ1-1; D uncertain. This CDR3 is 13 amino acids long. Per germline, CDR1 GTSNPN and CDR2 SVGIG (reference sequence). V lost 2 bases and J lost 0, with 7 bases in between. CDR3 DNA: TGTGCCTGGAGTCCAGGATTGAACACTGAAGCTTTCTTT. Protein sequence: CAWSPGLNTEAFF.

The chain recombines TRBV4-3 with TRBJ2-3; weak D call: TRBD2 (6 bases). The germline CDR1 and CDR2 sequences are LGHNA and YSLEER. This CDR3 spans 15 amino acids. The V end was cut by 1 base, the J end by 6 bases, with 14 bases between. CDR3: CASSQGEGEEDTQYF. In nucleotides, the CDR3 is TGCGCCAGCAGCCAAGGGGAAGGGGAGGAGGATACGCAGTATTTT.

The V gene is TRBV5-1, the J gene TRBJ1-3; D ambiguous. The CDR3 consists of 17 residues. V was cut by 3 bases and J by 0 bases, with 16 bases left in between. Per germline, CDR1 SGHRS and CDR2 YFSETQ. CDR3 sequence reads: CASSSGARKHSGNTIYF. The CDR3 nucleotides are TGCGCCAGCAGCTCCGGCGCGAGGAAACACTCTGGAAACACCATATATTTT.

This clone was seen a few times. V gene TRBV23-1 combines with J gene TRBJ1-6; no definite D call. TRBV23-1 is known as an ORF, though its function is uncertain. V lost 0 bases and J lost 7, with 16 bases in between. The CDR3 extends over 17 amino acids. The CDR3 loop is CASSQSAGGSGNSPLHF. CDR3 in DNA: TGCGCCAGCAGTCAATCAGCAGGAGGGAGCGGGAATTCACCCCTCCACTTT.

By sample fraction, this clone is medium-sized. The chain combines TRBV6-1 with TRBJ2-2; TRBD1 matches 8 bases. This CDR3 comprises 14 residues. The J segment lost 3 bases and the V segment lost 5 bases, leaving 2 bases of the junction unmatched. Germline CDR1 reads MNHNS; CDR2 reads SASEGT. The CDR3 protein is CASSTQGDTGELFF. The CDR3 DNA sequence: TGTGCCAGCAGTACACAGGGGGACACCGGGGAGCTGTTTTTT.

The chain is built from TRBV19 and TRBJ2-1, with TRBD1 matching 12 bases. This CDR3 contains 15 residues. Germline V gene data show CDR1 as LNHDA and CDR2 as SQIVND (reference sequence). V gave up 4 bases and J gave up 8 bases; unmatched junction bases: 6. The CDR3 DNA sequence: TGTGCCAGTAGTACAGGGGACAGGGGGCTCGATGAGCAGTTCTTC. It translates to CASSTGDRGLDEQFF. Variable domain in full (rest from reference TRBV19 and TRBJ2-1): DGGITQSPKYLFRKEGQNVTLSCEQNLNHDAMYWYRQDPGQGLRLIYYSQIVNDFQKGDIAEGYSVSREKKESFPLTVTSAQKNPTAFYLCASSTGDRGLDEQFFGPGTRLTVL.

CDR3 sequence: CASSSAIRGGIDGYTF. The CDR3 nucleotides are TGTGCCAGCAGTTCGGCGATTCGCGGGGGAATCGATGGCTACACCTTC. The V gene is TRBV28, the J gene TRBJ1-2, with D possibly being TRBD1 (5 bases). The CDR3 is 16 amino acids. Germline V gene data show CDR1 as MDHEN and CDR2 as SYDVKM. The V end was cut by 4 bases, the J end by 6 bases, with 21 bases between.

In this sample, this clone turned up a few times. The chain has TRBV11-2 and TRBJ2-3; perhaps D is TRBD1 or TRBD2 (5 bases each). Trimming pared 3 bases from V and 1 base from J, leaving 11 bases between. CDR3 length: 15 residues. Per germline, CDR1 SGHAT and CDR2 FQNNGV. CDR3 DNA: TGTGCCAGCAGCTTCGACAGCGGCGGCACAGATACGCAGTATTTT. Amino acid sequence: CASSFDSGGTDTQYF.

V and J are TRBV5-1 and TRBJ2-1; D not resolved. CDR3 length: 14 amino acids. Germline V CDR1 and CDR2: SGHRS, YFSETQ. The V end was cut by 4 bases, the J end by 4 bases, with 12 bases between. The CDR3 spells CASSEETNYNEQFF. CDR3 DNA sequence: TGCGCCAGCAGCGAGGAGACAAATTACAATGAGCAGTTCTTC.

This chain links TRBV29-1 with TRBJ2-7; 8 bases are shared with TRBD1. V shed 1 base, J shed 6 bases, and the junction held 8 bases outside the gene matches. CDR1 is SQVTM, CDR2 ANQGSEA, per germline. The CDR3 has 14 amino acids. Written as DNA, the CDR3 is TGCAGCGTTGAAGGCGGGACAGGACCCCTCGAGCAGTACTTC. Translating it yields CSVEGGTGPLEQYF.